This T cell receptor beta chain was sequenced in a study of a mutant IDH1 vaccine in newly diagnosed glioma. At the level of the study: An approximately 62% male, about 40% female split and a mean age of approximately 40 years characterized treated patients. Study observations and caveats: Of all patients, under 95% showed vaccine-induced immune responses.

This CDR3 has 15 amino acids. Trimming took off 2 bases at V and 5 bases at J, with 17 bases between the two ends. The germline gives CDR1 SGHTS, CDR2 YDEGEE. In the case of this clone: The antigen is undetermined.

The method was immunoSEQ multiplex PCR; TCRdb's version includes in-frame clones alone and lacks a portion of them. This repertoire shows 92,000 or so clones, over 75% found once; its top ten account for nearly 5.5%. Time point here: baseline, week 1 (first vaccination visit). The sample's treatment: pre-vaccination baseline after standard-of-care therapy. Donor diagnoses consisted of new WHO grade 3 or 4 IDH1-mutant, ATRX-lost astrocytomas. The specimen comprised PBMCs, sampled from a glioma patient treated with radiotherapy, temozolomide or both. The clonotype was recovered from a man in his forties with glioma. Some clones in this sample may be carry-over from other donors' samples. The chain has TRBV5-8 and TRBJ2-7, with D tentatively TRBD1 (5 bases). In DNA, the CDR3 is TGTGCCAGCAGCTTAAACGACAGACCCATCGACGAGCAGTACTTC. Translated, it gives CASSLNDRPIDEQYF.